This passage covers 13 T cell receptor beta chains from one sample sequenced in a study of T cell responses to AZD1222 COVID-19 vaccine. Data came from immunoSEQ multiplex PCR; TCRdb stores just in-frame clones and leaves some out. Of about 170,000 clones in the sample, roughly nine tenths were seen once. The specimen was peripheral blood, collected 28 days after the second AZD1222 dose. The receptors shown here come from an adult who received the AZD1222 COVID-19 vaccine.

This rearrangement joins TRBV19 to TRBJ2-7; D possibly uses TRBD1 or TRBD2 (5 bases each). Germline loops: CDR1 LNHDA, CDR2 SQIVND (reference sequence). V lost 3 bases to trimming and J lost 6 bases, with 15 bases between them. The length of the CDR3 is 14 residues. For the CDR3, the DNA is TGTGCCAGTAGTATGGGGCAGGTTCGGGGCGAGCAGTACTTC. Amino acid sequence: CASSMGQVRGEQYF.

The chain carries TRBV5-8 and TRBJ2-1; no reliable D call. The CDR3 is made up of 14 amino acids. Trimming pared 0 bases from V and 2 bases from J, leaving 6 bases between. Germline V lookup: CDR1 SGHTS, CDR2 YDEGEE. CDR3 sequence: CASSLGETYNEQFF. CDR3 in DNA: TGTGCCAGCAGCTTGGGGGAAACCTACAATGAGCAGTTCTTC.

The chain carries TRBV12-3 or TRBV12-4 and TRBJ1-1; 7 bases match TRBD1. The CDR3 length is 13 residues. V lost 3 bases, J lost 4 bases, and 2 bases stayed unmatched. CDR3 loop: CASSFPGGTEAFF. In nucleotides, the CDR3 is TGTGCCAGCAGTTTTCCAGGGGGCACTGAAGCTTTCTTT.

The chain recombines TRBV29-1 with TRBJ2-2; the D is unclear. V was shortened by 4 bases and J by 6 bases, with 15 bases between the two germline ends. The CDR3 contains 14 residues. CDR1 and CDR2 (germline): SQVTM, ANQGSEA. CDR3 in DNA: TGCAGCGTTGCGTCAGATTTGTTCTCCGGGGAGCTGTTTTTT. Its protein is CSVASDLFSGELFF.

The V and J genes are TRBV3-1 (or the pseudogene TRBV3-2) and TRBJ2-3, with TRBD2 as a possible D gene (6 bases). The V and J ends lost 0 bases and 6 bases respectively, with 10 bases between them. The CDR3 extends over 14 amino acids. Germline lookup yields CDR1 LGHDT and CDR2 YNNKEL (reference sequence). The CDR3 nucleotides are TGTGCCAGCAGCCAAGAACTAGCCGCGGATACGCAGTATTTT. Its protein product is CASSQELAADTQYF.

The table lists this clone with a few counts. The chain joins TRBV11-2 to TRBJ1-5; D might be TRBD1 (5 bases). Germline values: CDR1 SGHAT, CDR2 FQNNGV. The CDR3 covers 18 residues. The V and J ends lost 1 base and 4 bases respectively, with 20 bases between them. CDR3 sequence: CASSLGRSERGVNQPQHF. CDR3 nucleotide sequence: TGTGCCAGCAGCTTAGGGAGGTCGGAGAGGGGAGTTAATCAGCCCCAGCATTTT.

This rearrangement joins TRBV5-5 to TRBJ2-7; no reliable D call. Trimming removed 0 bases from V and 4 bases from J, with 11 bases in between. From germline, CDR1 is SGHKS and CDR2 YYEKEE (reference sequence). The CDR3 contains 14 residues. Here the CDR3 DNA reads TGTGCCAGCAGCTTGGGGGCAGCTTTATACGAGCAGTACTTC. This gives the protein CASSLGAALYEQYF.

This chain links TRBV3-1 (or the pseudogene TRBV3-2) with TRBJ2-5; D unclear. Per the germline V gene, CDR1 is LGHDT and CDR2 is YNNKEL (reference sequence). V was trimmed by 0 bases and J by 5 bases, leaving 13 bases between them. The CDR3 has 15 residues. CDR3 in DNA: TGTGCCAGCAGCCAAGATCTGACGGTACAGGAGACCCAGTACTTC. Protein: CASSQDLTVQETQYF.

The CDR3 spells CASRAGYTNRGTEAFF. The CDR3 DNA is TGCGCCAGTCGAGCAGGGTACACAAACCGGGGCACTGAAGCTTTCTTT. The gene calls are TRBV10-2 and TRBJ1-1, with D possibly being TRBD1 (5 bases). Germline V gives CDR1 WSHSY, CDR2 SAAADI. There are 16 residues in the CDR3. Trimming removed 9 bases at V and 4 bases at J, with 24 bases between.

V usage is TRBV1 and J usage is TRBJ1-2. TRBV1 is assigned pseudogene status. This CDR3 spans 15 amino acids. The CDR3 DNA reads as TGCACCAGCAGCCAAGATCGAAGGAGAAGGCGGGGCTACACCTTC. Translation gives CTSSQDRRRRRGYTF.

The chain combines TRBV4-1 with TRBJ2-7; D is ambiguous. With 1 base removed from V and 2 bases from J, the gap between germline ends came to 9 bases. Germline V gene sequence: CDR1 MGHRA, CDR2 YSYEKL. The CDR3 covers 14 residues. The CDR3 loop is CASSQGVFPYEQYF. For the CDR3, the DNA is TGCGCCAGCAGCCAAGGGGTATTCCCCTACGAGCAGTACTTC.

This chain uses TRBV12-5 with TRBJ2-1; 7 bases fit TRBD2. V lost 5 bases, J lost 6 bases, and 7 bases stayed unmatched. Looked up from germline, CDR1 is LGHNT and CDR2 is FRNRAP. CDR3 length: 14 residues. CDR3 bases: TGTGCTAGTGGTATCGGGGCGGGGGTCAATGAGCAGTTCTTC. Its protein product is CASGIGAGVNEQFF.

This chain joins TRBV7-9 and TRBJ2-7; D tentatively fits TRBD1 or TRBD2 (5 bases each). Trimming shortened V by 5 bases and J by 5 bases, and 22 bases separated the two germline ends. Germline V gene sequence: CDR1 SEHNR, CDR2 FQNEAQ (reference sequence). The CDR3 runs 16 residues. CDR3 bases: TGTGCCAGCAGCGTTAGCTGGATGTCGGGACGGGACGAGCAGTACTTC. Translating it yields CASSVSWMSGRDEQYF.